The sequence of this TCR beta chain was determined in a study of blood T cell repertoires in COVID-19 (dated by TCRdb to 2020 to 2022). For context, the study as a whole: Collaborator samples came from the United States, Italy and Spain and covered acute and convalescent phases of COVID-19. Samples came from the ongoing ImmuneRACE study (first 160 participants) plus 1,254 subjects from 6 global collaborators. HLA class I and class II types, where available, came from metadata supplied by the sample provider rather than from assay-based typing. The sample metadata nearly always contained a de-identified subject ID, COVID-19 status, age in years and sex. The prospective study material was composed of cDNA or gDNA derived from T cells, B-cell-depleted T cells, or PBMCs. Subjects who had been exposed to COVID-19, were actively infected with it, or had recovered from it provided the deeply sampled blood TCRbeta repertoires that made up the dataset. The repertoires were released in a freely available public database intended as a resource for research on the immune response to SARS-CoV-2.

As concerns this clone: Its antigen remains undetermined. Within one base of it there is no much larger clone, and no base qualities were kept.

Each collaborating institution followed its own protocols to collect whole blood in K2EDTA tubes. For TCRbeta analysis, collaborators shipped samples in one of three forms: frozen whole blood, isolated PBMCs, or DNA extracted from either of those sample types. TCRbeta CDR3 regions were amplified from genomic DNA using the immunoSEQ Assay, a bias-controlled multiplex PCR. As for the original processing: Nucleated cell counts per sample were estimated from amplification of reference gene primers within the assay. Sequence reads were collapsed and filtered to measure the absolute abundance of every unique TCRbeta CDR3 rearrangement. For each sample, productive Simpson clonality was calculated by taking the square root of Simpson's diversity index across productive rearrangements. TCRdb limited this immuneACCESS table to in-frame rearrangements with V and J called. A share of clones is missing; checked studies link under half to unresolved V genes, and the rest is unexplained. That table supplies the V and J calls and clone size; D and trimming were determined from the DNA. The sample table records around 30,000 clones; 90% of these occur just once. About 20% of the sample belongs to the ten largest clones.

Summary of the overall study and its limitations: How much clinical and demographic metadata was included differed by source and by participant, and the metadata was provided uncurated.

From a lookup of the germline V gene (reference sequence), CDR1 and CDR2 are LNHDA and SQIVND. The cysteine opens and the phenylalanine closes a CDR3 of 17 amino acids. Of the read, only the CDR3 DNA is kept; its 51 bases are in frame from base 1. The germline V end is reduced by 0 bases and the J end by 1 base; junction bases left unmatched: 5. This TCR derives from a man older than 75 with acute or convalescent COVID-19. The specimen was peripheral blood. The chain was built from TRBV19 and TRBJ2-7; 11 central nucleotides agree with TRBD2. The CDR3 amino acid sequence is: CASSIDPASGGSYEQYF. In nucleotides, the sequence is TGTGCCAGTAGTATAGATCCGGCTAGCGGGGGGTCCTACGAGCAGTACTTC. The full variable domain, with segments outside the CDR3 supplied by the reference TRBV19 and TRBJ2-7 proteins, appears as DGGITQSPKYLFRKEGQNVTLSCEQNLNHDAMYWYRQDPGQGLRLIYYSQIVNDFQKGDIAEGYSVSREKKESFPLTVTSAQKNPTAFYLCASSIDPASGGSYEQYFGPGTRLTVT.